Each of the 7 T cell receptor beta chains below was sequenced from the same sample in a study of blood T cells in healthy people across ages. Then a second PCR, running about 6 to 12 cycles, was carried out with a sample-barcoded 5' primer and a J-beta primer mix. From the 5' RACE reads, TCRdb called clonotypes with MiXCR, one entry per CDR3 protein. The sample holds some 760,000 distinct CDR3 sequences; around a quarter are singletons and the top ten take 8% to 10%. These data were also filed under a second study, of T cells of mothers and their children.

Sequences were obtained from blood. The receptors derive from a boy aged 5 to 17 in good health.

Turning to this clonotype: At one end the junction does not follow the germline gene, possibly because of a read error. This chain connects TRBV20-1 to TRBJ2-7; 7 bases map to TRBD1. CDR3 size: 13 residues. CDR1 and CDR2 from the germline V gene are DFQATT and SNEGSKA (reference sequence). The DNA of the CDR3 is TGCAGTGCTAGAGATCGTAGGACAGGCTTTAGGAGCTTC. Its protein is CSARDRRTGFRSF.

This clonotype was recorded at least ten times. The chain couples TRBV28 to TRBJ2-7; unclear D gene. The CDR3 has 13 amino acids. V was cut by 5 bases and J by 1 base, with 9 bases left in between. CDR1 is MDHEN, CDR2 SYDVKM, per germline. The CDR3 region is CASSPTLSYEQYF. CDR3 DNA: TGTGCCAGCAGTCCGACCTTATCCTACGAGCAGTACTTC.

This clonotype was seen only a few times. The chain has TRBV6-1 and TRBJ2-2; D gene unclear. The CDR3 is 14 amino acids. CDR1 is MNHNS and CDR2 is SASEGT in the germline V gene. V lost 3 bases and J lost 4, with 9 bases in between. Here the CDR3 reads CASSEAQRTGELFF. The DNA of the CDR3 is TGTGCCAGCAGTGAGGCTCAGCGCACCGGGGAGCTGTTTTTT.

The V and J genes are TRBV4-1 and TRBJ2-5; D uncertain. The better agreement between TRBJ2-7 and the DNA end casts doubt on the J call. The germline V gene has CDR1 MGHRA and CDR2 YSYEKL. The CDR3 loop spans 15 amino acids. CDR3 sequence (DNA): TGCGCCAGCAGCCAAGAATCTGGGCCTAGCTACGAGCAGTACTTC. Its protein is CASSQESGPSYEQYF.

The J gene is TRBJ1-1, the V gene TRBV29-1, with a possible D match to TRBD1 (5 bases). V was clipped by 0 bases and J by 4 bases, with 9 bases between them. Germline V gene sequence: CDR1 SQVTM, CDR2 ANQGSEA. CDR3 size: 13 residues. Here the CDR3 DNA reads TGCAGCGTTGAAGATGGGGGGTCCACTGAAGCTTTCTTT. This codes for CSVEDGGSTEAFF.

This clonotype was counted a few times. The chain recombines TRBV4-1 with TRBJ2-5; D is ambiguous. There are 15 residues in the CDR3. The ends were cut back, 0 bases at V and 7 bases at J, with 15 bases in the middle. Germline CDR1 is MGHRA and CDR2 is YSYEKL. The CDR3 DNA is TGCGCCAGCAGCCAAGATCTTGGGGATCCGAGGACCCAGTACTTC. Translating gives CASSQDLGDPRTQYF.

The rearrangement joins TRBV20-1 to TRBJ2-5; D may be TRBD2 (6 bases). Germline lookup yields CDR1 DFQATT and CDR2 SNEGSKA (reference sequence). Trimming removed 3 bases from V and 3 bases from J, with 17 bases in between. The CDR3 is 15 residues long. This CDR3 is CSARDTGEAEETQYF. CDR3 sequence (DNA): TGCAGTGCTAGGGATACCGGGGAGGCAGAAGAGACCCAGTACTTC.